The source of this T cell receptor (beta chain) is a study of cytomegalovirus exposure and HLA in healthy donors. Findings of the study overall: For most TCR beta V segments, an earlier analysis put the productive rate at about 87% or about 30% of the time. Reportedly, fewer N-insertions than the approximately 700-donor mean appeared in an Asian-associated ancestry cluster in a later analysis.

13 Jbeta primers and 60 Vbeta primers were used for the PCR. The assay was immunoSEQ multiplex PCR, and TCRdb's table has in-frame clones only and misses some. Among approximately 110,000 clones listed, 60% to 85% were seen once. Healthy bone marrow donors made up the donor group. Details on this clone: Its matching antigen is unknown. This CDR3 is also generated by other DNA sequences in the sample.

Per germline, CDR1 SNHLY and CDR2 FYNNEI. The V segment lost 6 bases and the J segment 0 bases; nucleotides outside the gene matches: 17. This CDR3 spans 19 amino acids. The sequenced sample consisted of PBMCs. This chain joins TRBV2 and TRBJ2-4, with 7 bases identical to TRBD1. The receptor was isolated from a man in his fifties or sixties in good health and CMV-seronegative. CDR3 DNA sequence: TGTGCCAGCAGGGGGTCGACAGGGTACTCCAAAATAGCCAAAAACATTCAGTACTTC. Protein sequence: CASRGSTGYSKIAKNIQYF.